The 7 T cell receptor beta chains below all came from one sample that was sequenced in a study of blood T cell repertoires in COVID-19. Sequenced by immunoSEQ multiplex PCR; TCRdb stores in-frame clones only, minus some. This sample has around 380,000 clones, with about 87% found just once. Input material: PBMCs or T cells enriched from blood (not recorded which). These receptors came from a young man who had recovered from COVID-19.

The gene calls are TRBV7-3 and TRBJ2-3, with D possibly being TRBD1 (6 bases). V was clipped by 3 bases and J by 3 bases, with 10 bases between them. The CDR3 is 14 amino acids. Germline values: CDR1 SGHTA, CDR2 FQGTGA. CDR3 sequence: CASSLGASTDTQYF. DNA of the CDR3: TGTGCCAGCAGCTTGGGGGCCTCAACAGATACGCAGTATTTT.

This rearrangement joins TRBV2 to TRBJ1-2; D unresolved. This CDR3 has 11 residues. Germline loops: CDR1 SNHLY, CDR2 FYNNEI. Trimming left V 3 bases short and J 3 bases short, with 2 bases between. DNA of the CDR3: TGTGCCAGCAGTGACGACTATGGCTACACCTTC. Its protein is CASSDDYGYTF.

This clone has a handful of counts. The chain combines TRBV20-1 with TRBJ1-5, with D unresolved. CDR3 length: 14 amino acids. Germline values: CDR1 DFQATT, CDR2 SNEGSKA (reference sequence). Trimming cost V 3 bases and J 3 bases, with 12 bases left between them. The CDR3 here is CSASSQVDNQPQHF. The CDR3 bases are TGCAGTGCTAGTAGCCAGGTCGACAATCAGCCCCAGCATTTT.

The rearrangement links TRBV4-3 to TRBJ1-4, with 8 nucleotides matching TRBD1. The germline V gene encodes CDR1 LGHNA and CDR2 YSLEER. J lost 11 bases, V lost 1 base, and 21 bases had no gene match. This CDR3 is 19 amino acids long. CDR3 sequence (DNA): TGCGCCAGCAGCCAAGCGGGACAGGCTAGACACCCGCAAATCGCGAAACTGTTTTTT. Translating it yields CASSQAGQARHPQIAKLFF.

The chain joins TRBV6-5 to TRBJ2-7, with a possible D match to TRBD2 (6 bases). Trimming took 6 bases from V and 5 from J, leaving 17 bases between them. In germline, CDR1 is MNHEY, CDR2 SVGAGI. This CDR3 has 14 residues. For the CDR3, the DNA is TGTGCCAGCAGCACCAGCCACGGGAGCGACGAGCAGTACTTC. This gives the protein CASSTSHGSDEQYF.

The chain joins TRBV2 to TRBJ1-4, with 10 bases matching TRBD1. The CDR3 totals 14 residues. After removal of 6 bases from V and 5 bases from J, the junction contained 3 bases not matched to a gene. Germline V gene lookup returns CDR1 SNHLY and CDR2 FYNNEI. This CDR3 reads CASSDRGRNEKLFF. The CDR3 bases are TGTGCCAGCAGCGACAGGGGGCGGAATGAAAAACTGTTTTTT.

The chain combines TRBV27 with TRBJ1-6; D is perhaps TRBD1 (6 bases). The CDR3 is made up of 14 amino acids. Trimming left V 6 bases short and J 14 bases short, with 20 bases between. Germline lookup yields CDR1 MNHEY and CDR2 SMNVEV (reference sequence). Here the CDR3 DNA reads TGTGCCAGCAGGGAAAGGGACACACCATGGGCCCTCCACTTT. Its translation: CASRERDTPWALHF.